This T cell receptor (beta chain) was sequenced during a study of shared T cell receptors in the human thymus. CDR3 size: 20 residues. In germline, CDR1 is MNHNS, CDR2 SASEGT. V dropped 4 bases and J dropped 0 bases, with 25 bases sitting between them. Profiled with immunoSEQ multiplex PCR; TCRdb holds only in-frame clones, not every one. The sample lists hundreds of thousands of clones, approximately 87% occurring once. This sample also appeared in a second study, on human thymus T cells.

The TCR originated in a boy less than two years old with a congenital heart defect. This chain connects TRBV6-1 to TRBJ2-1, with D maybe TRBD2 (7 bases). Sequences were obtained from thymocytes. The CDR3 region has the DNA TGTGCCAGCAGTGTACGGGGGAGGGGGGGAGAGATAAGCTCCTACAATGAGCAGTTCTTC. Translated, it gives CASSVRGRGGEISSYNEQFF.